This T cell receptor beta chain came from a study of blood T cell repertoires in COVID-19. TCRdb keeps only in-frame clones here, not all; method: immunoSEQ multiplex PCR. In the table there are approximately 220,000 clones, roughly 80% of which are singletons. The receptor was derived from a woman over 75 with acute or convalescent COVID-19. Material for sequencing was peripheral blood.

In DNA form, the CDR3 reads TGTGCCAGTAGCCAGGGGGCGGGGAACACTGAAGCTTTCTTT. Amino acid sequence: CASSQGAGNTEAFF. The chain is built from TRBV19 and TRBJ1-1; 8 bases fit TRBD1. Germline V gene lookup returns CDR1 LNHDA and CDR2 SQIVND (reference sequence). Losses at the gene ends were 6 bases for V and 1 base for J; bases not matched to a gene: 4. There are 14 residues in the CDR3.